This TCR beta chain was captured in a study of T cell responses to AZD1222 COVID-19 vaccine. The study, taken as a whole, reports: Following two doses of AZD1222, Spike-specific TCR breadth and depth rose.

The germline V and J ends were trimmed by 5 bases and 0 bases, with 14 bases remaining between them. The CDR3 is 15 amino acids. CDR1 is MNHEY and CDR2 is SMNVEV in the germline V gene (reference sequence). This table comes from immunoSEQ multiplex PCR, and its TCRdb copy is limited to in-frame clones, with some not included. This table has 83,000 or so clones, roughly 90% appearing once. As regards this clone: Its antigen is still unknown.

J is TRBJ2-7 and V is TRBV27, with TRBD2 as a possible D gene (6 bases). This clonotype was obtained from an adult who received the AZD1222 COVID-19 vaccine. The material was peripheral blood, obtained 28 days after the second AZD1222 dose. The CDR3 is CASSPKLTSSYEQYF. In nucleotides, the CDR3 is TGTGCCAGCAGTCCAAAGCTGACTAGCTCCTACGAGCAGTACTTC.